These T cell receptor beta chains were read from a single sample in a study of response to subunit inactivated influenza vaccine. Using its own MiXCR run on the RT-PCR reads, TCRdb lists one record per CDR3 protein. Of around 570,000 distinct CDR3 sequences in the sample, around 8% were seen once. Sequencing was performed on PBMCs from blood, taken 23 months after vaccination. The receptors stem from a man between 50 and 69 years old who received an inactivated influenza vaccine. Both conserved end residues are part of each CDR3. Fields, in order: D gene, J gene, clone size, V gene, CDR3 protein, CDR3 DNA. A D gene is named only where the DNA matches it firmly. Part of the rows lack a size; the others show once, few, many or a class for expanded clones.

D gene: NA
J gene: TRBJ1-5
clone size: many
V gene: TRBV12-3/TRBV12-4
CDR3 protein: CASSLGDGLNQPQHF
CDR3 DNA: TGTGCCAGCAGTTTAGGGGACGGCCTTAATCAGCCCCAGCATTTT

D gene: NA
J gene: TRBJ1-1
clone size: many
V gene: TRBV7-9
CDR3 protein: CASSLGGENTEAFF
CDR3 DNA: TGTGCCAGCAGCTTAGGCGGGGAGAACACTGAAGCTTTCTTT

D gene: NA
J gene: TRBJ2-7
clone size: NA
V gene: TRBV7-2
CDR3 protein: CASSSVGAATYEQYF
CDR3 DNA: TGTGCCAGCAGCTCAGTCGGGGCGGCAACCTACGAGCAGTACTTC

D gene: NA
J gene: TRBJ1-5
clone size: NA
V gene: TRBV28
CDR3 protein: CASTKLTTRGYQPQHF
CDR3 DNA: TGTGCCAGCACTAAGCTAACAACTAGGGGGTATCAGCCCCAGCATTTT

D gene: NA
J gene: TRBJ2-5
clone size: many
V gene: TRBV7-9
CDR3 protein: CASSLVEETQYF
CDR3 DNA: TGTGCCAGCAGCTTAGTAGAAGAGACCCAGTACTTC

D gene: NA
J gene: TRBJ1-1
clone size: many
V gene: TRBV4-1
CDR3 protein: CASSRGGQAFF
CDR3 DNA: TGCGCCAGCAGCCGGGGAGGGCAAGCTTTCTTT

D gene: NA
J gene: TRBJ2-7
clone size: few
V gene: TRBV20-1
CDR3 protein: CSNEGLLIYEQYF
CDR3 DNA: TGCAGTAACGAGGGACTGTTGATCTACGAGCAGTACTTC

D gene: NA
J gene: TRBJ1-1
clone size: few
V gene: TRBV5-5
CDR3 protein: CASQGGPEAFF
CDR3 DNA: TGTGCCAGCCAGGGAGGACCTGAAGCTTTCTTT

D gene: NA
J gene: TRBJ2-5
clone size: few
V gene: TRBV7-9
CDR3 protein: CASDRRTDQETQYF
CDR3 DNA: TGTGCCAGCGACAGGCGGACAGACCAAGAGACCCAGTACTTC

D gene: NA
J gene: TRBJ1-1
clone size: many
V gene: TRBV20-1
CDR3 protein: CSPPRGGWAEAFF
CDR3 DNA: TGCAGTCCTCCCCGGGGAGGCTGGGCTGAAGCTTTCTTT

D gene: NA
J gene: TRBJ1-1
clone size: NA
V gene: TRBV10-1
CDR3 protein: CASTSGWNTEAFF
CDR3 DNA: TGCGCCAGCACCTCCGGGTGGAACACTGAAGCTTTCTTT

D gene: NA
J gene: TRBJ2-2
clone size: many
V gene: TRBV3-1
CDR3 protein: CASSRPAPNTGELFF
CDR3 DNA: TGTGCCAGCAGCCGTCCCGCACCGAACACCGGGGAGCTGTTTTTT

D gene: NA
J gene: TRBJ1-6
clone size: few
V gene: TRBV7-9
CDR3 protein: CASSPGLLSYNSPLHF
CDR3 DNA: TGTGCCAGCAGCCCGGGGCTCCTTTCATATAATTCACCCCTCCACTTT

D gene: NA
J gene: TRBJ2-3
clone size: many
V gene: TRBV28
CDR3 protein: CASSISKLESTDTQYF
CDR3 DNA: TGTGCCAGCAGCATATCAAAACTCGAGAGCACAGATACGCAGTATTTT

D gene: NA
J gene: TRBJ1-1
clone size: NA
V gene: TRBV7-9
CDR3 protein: CASSPPGGVGNTEAFF
CDR3 DNA: TGTGCCAGCAGCCCTCCGGGGGGCGTGGGGAACACTGAAGCTTTCTTT

D gene: NA
J gene: TRBJ2-6
clone size: NA
V gene: TRBV20-1
CDR3 protein: CCGQPRGFGTGANVLTF
CDR3 DNA: TGCTGTGGCCAGCCGAGGGGCTTTGGGACTGGGGCCAACGTCCTGACTTTC

D gene: NA
J gene: TRBJ2-2
clone size: many
V gene: TRBV11-1
CDR3 protein: CASSWQGTGELFF
CDR3 DNA: TGTGCCAGCAGCTGGCAGGGAACCGGGGAGCTGTTTTTT

D gene: NA
J gene: TRBJ1-3
clone size: few
V gene: TRBV19
CDR3 protein: CASSTTWGSGNTIYF
CDR3 DNA: TGTGCCAGTAGTACCACGTGGGGCTCTGGAAACACCATATATTTT

D gene: NA
J gene: TRBJ1-6
clone size: NA
V gene: TRBV5-6
CDR3 protein: CASSLAGYNSPLHF
CDR3 DNA: TGTGCCAGCAGCTTGGCAGGTTATAATTCACCCCTCCACTTT

D gene: TRBD2
J gene: TRBJ2-3
clone size: many
V gene: TRBV5-1
CDR3 protein: CASRPGTSGGSDTQYF
CDR3 DNA: TGCGCCAGCAGGCCCGGGACTAGCGGGGGTTCAGATACGCAGTATTTT

D gene: NA
J gene: TRBJ2-3
clone size: few
V gene: TRBV4-1
CDR3 protein: CASSRQGWGADTQYF
CDR3 DNA: TGCGCCAGCAGCCGACAAGGGTGGGGAGCGGATACGCAGTATTTT

D gene: NA
J gene: TRBJ2-7
clone size: many
V gene: TRBV5-1
CDR3 protein: CASSLAERDFGQYF
CDR3 DNA: TGCGCCAGCAGCTTGGCAGAAAGGGATTTCGGGCAGTACTTC

D gene: NA
J gene: TRBJ1-1
clone size: NA
V gene: TRBV12-3/TRBV12-4
CDR3 protein: CASSRVGGSNTEAFF
CDR3 DNA: TGTGCCAGCAGCCGCGTGGGGGGCTCGAACACTGAAGCTTTCTTT

D gene: NA
J gene: TRBJ1-1
clone size: NA
V gene: TRBV5-5
CDR3 protein: CASSLAKGNMNTEAFF
CDR3 DNA: TGTGCCAGCAGCTTGGCGAAGGGGAACATGAACACTGAAGCTTTCTTT

D gene: NA
J gene: TRBJ2-1
clone size: NA
V gene: TRBV4-3
CDR3 protein: CASSLDWEFYNEQFF
CDR3 DNA: TGCGCCAGCAGCCTTGACTGGGAGTTCTACAATGAGCAGTTCTTC

D gene: NA
J gene: TRBJ2-7
clone size: many
V gene: TRBV5-6
CDR3 protein: CASSLLQGTYEQYF
CDR3 DNA: TGTGCCAGCAGCTTGTTACAGGGTACCTACGAGCAGTACTTC

D gene: NA
J gene: TRBJ2-7
clone size: NA
V gene: TRBV9
CDR3 protein: CASSVGYSRGDPDYEQYF
CDR3 DNA: TGTGCCAGCAGCGTTGGTTATTCTCGGGGCGACCCTGACTACGAGCAGTACTTC

D gene: NA
J gene: TRBJ2-5
clone size: many
V gene: TRBV4-3
CDR3 protein: CASSQDLSRQETQYF
CDR3 DNA: TGCGCCAGCAGCCAAGATCTAAGTCGCCAAGAGACCCAGTACTTC

D gene: NA
J gene: TRBJ2-2
clone size: few
V gene: TRBV4-3
CDR3 protein: CASSQEPRFNTGELFF
CDR3 DNA: TGCGCCAGCAGCCAAGAACCCAGATTCAACACCGGGGAGCTGTTTTTT

D gene: NA
J gene: TRBJ2-5
clone size: many
V gene: TRBV3-1
CDR3 protein: CASSQGEGTNQETQYF
CDR3 DNA: TGTGCCAGCAGCCAAGGAGAGGGAACTAACCAAGAGACCCAGTACTTC

D gene: NA
J gene: TRBJ2-5
clone size: NA
V gene: TRBV4-3
CDR3 protein: CASSQDQGETQYF
CDR3 DNA: TGCGCCAGCAGCCAAGATCAGGGAGAGACCCAGTACTTC

D gene: NA
J gene: TRBJ1-2
clone size: many
V gene: TRBV28
CDR3 protein: CASSWERRSYTF
CDR3 DNA: TGTGCCAGCAGTTGGGAGAGGAGGAGCTACACCTTC

D gene: NA
J gene: TRBJ2-3
clone size: NA
V gene: TRBV20-1
CDR3 protein: CSASRDLSTDTQYF
CDR3 DNA: TGCAGTGCTTCTCGGGACTTAAGCACAGATACGCAGTATTTT

D gene: NA
J gene: TRBJ1-4
clone size: many
V gene: TRBV2
CDR3 protein: CASSEQGPRKLFF
CDR3 DNA: TGTGCCAGCAGTGAGCAGGGGCCGAGAAAACTGTTTTTT

D gene: NA
J gene: TRBJ2-1
clone size: few
V gene: TRBV6-2/TRBV6-3
CDR3 protein: CASSYLAQGSYNEQFF
CDR3 DNA: TGTGCCAGCAGTTACTTGGCCCAAGGGTCCTACAATGAGCAGTTCTTC

D gene: NA
J gene: TRBJ2-3
clone size: NA
V gene: TRBV20-1
CDR3 protein: CSARGTGTTDTQYF
CDR3 DNA: TGCAGTGCTAGGGGGACTGGAACCACAGATACGCAGTATTTT

D gene: NA
J gene: TRBJ2-7
clone size: many
V gene: TRBV2
CDR3 protein: CASMEGSPGDEQYF
CDR3 DNA: TGTGCCAGCATGGAAGGCTCACCCGGCGACGAGCAGTACTTC